Presented here are 27 T cell receptor beta chains from one specimen sequenced in a study of vaccination effects on CD4 cells after COVID-19 (dated by TCRdb to between 2021 and 2022). In the ViraFEST assay, PBMC were stimulated with viral peptide pools, and antigen-specific CD4+ T cell clonotypes were then identified by expansion using TCR sequencing. After roughly 11 days of culture, CD4+ T cells were isolated with the EasySep CD4+ T cell isolation kit. None of the healthy vaccine recipients had a prior SARS-CoV-2 infection, which was confirmed by nucleocapsid antibody tests that came back negative both before and after vaccination. The method was the immunoSEQ multiplex PCR assay. In TCRdb, the immuneACCESS table is reduced to in-frame sequences with V and J assigned. These tables do not hold every clone; where another copy was compared, an unresolved V gene accounts for under half, and the others remain unexplained. The sample table holds about 22,000 clones, of which approximately 77% were seen once. The ten largest make up roughly a fifth of the sample.

Antigens for these TCRs are unknown. This material consisted of CD4+ T cells from PBMCs cultured with HCoV-NL63 spike peptides, taken before COVID-19 vaccination. What this sample's cell subset or site label stands for: HCoV-NL63 spike overlapping peptide pool stimulation. The source of these receptors is a human donor who received a COVID-19 vaccine.

The chain combines TRBV2 with TRBJ1-5; TRBD1 matches at 8 bases. The CDR3 covers 14 residues. Looked up from germline, CDR1 is SNHLY and CDR2 is FYNNEI. The ends lost 4 bases at V and 4 bases at J; junction bases unmatched: 3. Written as DNA, the CDR3 is TGTGCCAGCAGTGGCGGGACAGGTAATCAGCCCCAGCATTTT. Amino acids: CASSGGTGNQPQHF.

This chain connects TRBV15 to TRBJ2-3; 9 positions match TRBD2. V was pared by 1 base and J by 2 bases, with 4 bases of the junction left unmatched. Looked up from germline, CDR1 is LNHNV and CDR2 is YYDKDF (reference sequence). The CDR3 is 16 residues long. The CDR3 is CATSRGLAEDTDTQYF. The CDR3 DNA is TGTGCCACCAGCAGAGGACTAGCGGAAGACACAGATACGCAGTATTTT.

This rearrangement joins TRBV18 to TRBJ1-1; D not certain. The CDR3 totals 13 residues. Germline-derived CDR1 and CDR2 are KGHSH and LQKENI. The V end lost 1 base, the J end lost 1 base, and 4 bases lay between the germline ends. The CDR3 DNA reads TGTGCCAGCTCACCACTCGGGAACACTGAAGCTTTCTTT. Protein sequence: CASSPLGNTEAFF.

The rearrangement joins TRBV5-1 to TRBJ2-5; tentatively, D is TRBD1 (5 bases). In germline, CDR1 is SGHRS, CDR2 YFSETQ. CDR3 size: 17 residues. The V and J ends lost 0 bases and 5 bases respectively, with 20 bases between them. The CDR3 is CASSLAVRQGPRETQYF. Here the CDR3 DNA reads TGCGCCAGCAGCTTGGCAGTGCGGCAGGGTCCTAGGGAGACCCAGTACTTC.

This clone is a singleton in its sample. The chain links TRBV5-1 to TRBJ2-7; 14 nucleotides agree with TRBD2. Germline CDR1 is SGHRS and CDR2 is YFSETQ. V shed 3 bases, J shed 7 bases, and the junction held 9 bases outside the gene matches. This CDR3 has 16 residues. CDR3 in DNA: TGCGCCAGCAGCTCGGAGGGACTAGCGGGAGTCGGTGAGCAGTACTTC. The encoded protein is CASSSEGLAGVGEQYF. The variable domain in full, completed from reference TRBV5-1 and TRBJ2-7, reads KAGVTQTPRYLIKTRGQQVTLSCSPISGHRSVSWYQQTPGQGLQFLFEYFSETQRNKGNFPGRFSGRQFSNSRSEMNVSTLELGDSALYLCASSSEGLAGVGEQYFGPGTRLTVT.

The chain links TRBV3-1 (or the pseudogene TRBV3-2) to TRBJ2-5, with D perhaps TRBD1 or TRBD2 (5 bases each). Per the germline V gene, CDR1 is LGHDT and CDR2 is YNNKEL (reference sequence). This CDR3 comprises 15 residues. Trimming left V 4 bases short and J 5 bases short, with 17 bases between. For the CDR3, the DNA is TGTGCCAGCAGCCTCCGGGGCTGGGGAAGGGAGACCCAGTACTTC. It codes for CASSLRGWGRETQYF.

This clone was seen a handful of times. This chain joins TRBV28 and TRBJ1-6; 7 bases match TRBD1. Germline lookup yields CDR1 MDHEN and CDR2 SYDVKM. The CDR3 contains 13 residues. The V gene end was trimmed by 7 bases and the J gene end by 7 bases; junction bases not matched to a gene: 4. The CDR3 loop is CASKQGNNSPLHF. The CDR3, as DNA: TGTGCCAGCAAACAGGGGAACAATTCACCCCTCCACTTT.

V is TRBV9 and J is TRBJ1-3; D may be TRBD1 (5 bases). Trimming left V 3 bases short and J 2 bases short, with 18 bases between. The CDR3 covers 17 residues. The germline V gene encodes CDR1 SGDLS and CDR2 YYNGEE. CDR3 in amino acids: CASSALPGGGTGNTIYF. The DNA of the CDR3 is TGTGCCAGCAGCGCTCTCCCCGGGGGGGGAACTGGAAACACCATATATTTT.

J is TRBJ1-5 and V is TRBV19; TRBD1 is a possible D gene (5 bases). The V gene's germline CDR1 is LNHDA and CDR2 SQIVND (reference sequence). The CDR3 has 17 residues. V was pared by 4 bases and J by 0 bases, with 16 bases between. The CDR3 spells CASSTGRESYSNQPQHF. The CDR3 nucleotides are TGTGCCAGTAGTACGGGCAGGGAATCTTATAGCAATCAGCCCCAGCATTTT.

V gene TRBV2 combines with J gene TRBJ1-2; D remains ambiguous. V was pared by 3 bases and J by 7 bases, with 9 bases between. Germline V lookup: CDR1 SNHLY, CDR2 FYNNEI. This CDR3 contains 12 residues. The CDR3 spells CASSETPGGYTF. CDR3 coding DNA: TGTGCCAGCAGTGAGACCCCTGGTGGCTACACCTTC.

This clone occurred a few times. The CDR3 nucleotides are TGTGCCAGCAGCGACATAGGGGGTACCAATCAGCCCCAGCATTTT. Translation gives CASSDIGGTNQPQHF. This rearrangement joins TRBV5-5 to TRBJ1-5, with D tentatively TRBD1 (6 bases). V was trimmed by 4 bases and J by 3 bases, leaving 14 bases between them. This CDR3 has 15 residues. The germline gives CDR1 SGHKS, CDR2 YYEKEE (reference sequence). Full variable domain (rest looked up from reference TRBV5-5 and TRBJ1-5): DAGVTQSPTHLIKTRGQQVTLRCSPISGHKSVSWYQQVLGQGPQFIFQYYEKEERGRGNFPDRFSARQFPNYSSELNVNALLLGDSALYLCASSDIGGTNQPQHFGDGTRLSIL.

J is TRBJ1-2 and V is TRBV6-1; D ambiguous. The V and J ends lost 1 base and 4 bases respectively, with 7 bases between them. Germline CDR1 and CDR2: MNHNS and SASEGT. The CDR3 totals 13 residues. The CDR3 DNA sequence: TGTGCCAGCAGTGAAGACGGGAGCTATGGCTACACCTTC. Its protein is CASSEDGSYGYTF.

The rearrangement joins TRBV7-3 to TRBJ2-3; possible D gene TRBD1, 6 bases. The CDR3 runs 14 residues. The V gene's germline CDR1 is SGHTA and CDR2 FQGTGA. V was trimmed by 5 bases and J by 5 bases, leaving 14 bases between them. This CDR3 is CASSQSGVGDTQYF. CDR3 nucleotides: TGTGCCAGCAGCCAGTCAGGGGTGGGAGATACGCAGTATTTT.

The chain uses TRBV4-3 and TRBJ1-1, with D possibly being TRBD1 (5 bases). From germline, CDR1 is LGHNA and CDR2 YSLEER. The CDR3 spans 14 residues. V dropped 0 bases and J dropped 7 bases, with 12 bases sitting between them. CDR3 bases: TGCGCCAGCAGCCAAGACGGGAGGGGAGGTGAAGCTTTCTTT. It translates to CASSQDGRGGEAFF.

The rearrangement joins TRBV23-1 to TRBJ1-2; weak D call: TRBD1 (5 bases). TRBV23-1 qualifies as an ORF whose function is uncertain. There are 15 residues in the CDR3. Trimming took 4 bases from V and 4 from J, leaving 16 bases between them. The CDR3: CASSRDSRGTYGYTF. In DNA, the CDR3 is TGCGCCAGCAGTCGGGACTCACGTGGCACCTATGGCTACACCTTC.

This clone was seen a few times. The chain couples TRBV11-3 to TRBJ1-2; D uncertain. V lost 1 base and J 1 base, leaving 16 bases between the germline ends. The V gene's germline CDR1 is SGHNT and CDR2 YENEEA. The length of the CDR3 is 17 residues. CDR3: CASSLALAPSINYGYTF. The CDR3 bases are TGTGCCAGCAGCTTAGCTCTAGCGCCCTCCATTAACTATGGCTACACCTTC.

The chain recombines TRBV25-1 with TRBJ2-2; 8 positions agree with TRBD2. The CDR3 contains 15 residues. Germline loops: CDR1 MGHDK, CDR2 SYGVNS. The J segment lost 4 bases and the V segment lost 4 bases, leaving 5 bases of the junction unmatched. The CDR3 loop is CASSVERGPTGELFF. CDR3 sequence (DNA): TGTGCCAGCAGTGTAGAGCGGGGGCCCACCGGGGAGCTGTTTTTT.

Here the CDR3 reads CASSGHENIQYF. The CDR3 coding sequence is TGTGCCAGTAGCGGCCACGAAAACATTCAGTACTTC. The chain combines TRBV7-9 with TRBJ2-4; maybe TRBD2 (6 bases). CDR3 size: 12 residues. Germline lookup yields CDR1 SEHNR and CDR2 FQNEAQ (reference sequence). The V gene lost 9 bases and the J gene lost 5 bases, with 11 bases spanning the gap.

The chain joins TRBV9 to TRBJ2-7; D is tentatively TRBD1 or TRBD2 (5 bases each). Germline V CDR1 and CDR2: SGDLS, YYNGEE. The CDR3 is 15 amino acids. V was trimmed by 1 base and J by 5 bases, leaving 16 bases between them. The chain's CDR3 is CASSVTPGTKDEQYF. The CDR3 nucleotides read TGTGCCAGCAGCGTAACCCCCGGGACGAAGGACGAGCAGTACTTC.

J is TRBJ2-2 and V is TRBV11-2; D not certain. Trimming took 3 bases from V and 6 from J, leaving 8 bases between them. This CDR3 comprises 13 residues. CDR1 is SGHAT, CDR2 FQNNGV, per germline. CDR3 protein: CASSFTYAGELFF. DNA for the CDR3: TGTGCCAGCAGCTTTACCTATGCCGGGGAGCTGTTTTTT.

The chain is built from TRBV7-2 and TRBJ2-5; a possible D gene is TRBD2 (6 bases). This CDR3 spans 16 amino acids. Germline V lookup: CDR1 SGHTA, CDR2 FQGNSA. V was shortened by 2 bases and J by 2 bases, with 15 bases between the two germline ends. As DNA, the CDR3 is TGTGCCAGCAGCTTAATTGGGAGCGGGCCTCAAGAGACCCAGTACTTC. Its protein is CASSLIGSGPQETQYF. Full variable domain (remainder filled in from reference TRBV7-2 and TRBJ2-5): GAGVSQSPSNKVTEKGKDVELRCDPISGHTALYWYRQSLGQGLEFLIYFQGNSAPDKSGLPSDRFSAERTGGSVSTLTIQRTQQEDSAVYLCASSLIGSGPQETQYFGPGTRLLVL.

The chain links TRBV27 to TRBJ2-7; TRBD1 matches at 7 bases. The germline CDR1 and CDR2 sequences are MNHEY and SMNVEV (reference sequence). V trimming: 3 bases; J trimming: 3 bases; junction bases outside the gene matches: 5. The CDR3 is 14 amino acids. The chain's CDR3 is CASSFLYRGYEQYF. The CDR3 coding sequence is TGTGCCAGCAGTTTTTTGTACAGGGGCTACGAGCAGTACTTC.

This clone was counted between two and nine times. The genes are TRBV7-9 and TRBJ1-2, with D possibly matching TRBD1 (6 bases). The germline V and J ends were trimmed by 5 bases and 3 bases, with 16 bases remaining between them. CDR3 length equals 15 residues. CDR1 and CDR2 from the germline V gene are SEHNR and FQNEAQ (reference sequence). CDR3: CASSPSGAGHYGYTF. DNA for the CDR3: TGTGCCAGCAGCCCCTCGGGGGCAGGGCACTATGGCTACACCTTC.

The genes are TRBV9 and TRBJ2-3; D not certain. This CDR3 contains 12 residues. Germline V CDR1 and CDR2: SGDLS, YYNGEE. The V gene lost 0 bases and the J gene lost 5 bases, with 4 bases spanning the gap. This chain's CDR3 is CASSVVGDTQYF. The CDR3 nucleotides are TGTGCCAGCAGCGTAGTTGGAGATACGCAGTATTTT.

The chain couples TRBV2 to TRBJ2-5, with D possibly being TRBD2 (5 bases). Germline V gene data show CDR1 as SNHLY and CDR2 as FYNNEI. The CDR3 has 12 amino acids. The V gene lost 3 bases and the J gene lost 4 bases, with 6 bases spanning the gap. The CDR3: CASSEGRETQYF. In DNA, the CDR3 is TGTGCCAGCAGTGAGGGGAGAGAGACCCAGTACTTC. The full variable domain, rest sourced from reference TRBV2 and TRBJ2-5, is EPEVTQTPSHQVTQMGQEVILRCVPISNHLYFYWYRQILGQKVEFLVSFYNNEISEKSEIFDDQFSVERPDGSNFTLKIRSTKLEDSAMYFCASSEGRETQYFGPGTRLLVL.

V is TRBV18 and J is TRBJ2-7; D not resolved. With 2 bases removed from V and 12 bases from J, the gap between germline ends came to 14 bases. The CDR3 covers 12 residues. Germline-derived CDR1 and CDR2 are KGHSH and LQKENI. The CDR3, as DNA: TGTGCCAGCTCACCAGGCGAGGTGACTCGGTACTTC. Encoded protein: CASSPGEVTRYF. The whole variable domain, remainder taken from reference TRBV18 and TRBJ2-7, is NAGVMQNPRHLVRRRGQEARLRCSPMKGHSHVYWYRQLPEEGLKFMVYLQKENIIDESGMPKERFSAEFPKEGPSILRIQQVVRGDSAAYFCASSPGEVTRYFGPGTRLTVT.

This clone was seen a single time. The J gene is TRBJ2-1, the V gene TRBV5-1, with D unclear. This CDR3 is built from 14 residues. The germline V and J ends were trimmed by 1 base and 1 base, with 6 bases remaining between them. Germline V gene sequence: CDR1 SGHRS, CDR2 YFSETQ. The CDR3 sequence is CASSLRRSYNEQFF. CDR3 DNA sequence: TGCGCCAGCAGCTTGCGGCGGTCCTACAATGAGCAGTTCTTC.